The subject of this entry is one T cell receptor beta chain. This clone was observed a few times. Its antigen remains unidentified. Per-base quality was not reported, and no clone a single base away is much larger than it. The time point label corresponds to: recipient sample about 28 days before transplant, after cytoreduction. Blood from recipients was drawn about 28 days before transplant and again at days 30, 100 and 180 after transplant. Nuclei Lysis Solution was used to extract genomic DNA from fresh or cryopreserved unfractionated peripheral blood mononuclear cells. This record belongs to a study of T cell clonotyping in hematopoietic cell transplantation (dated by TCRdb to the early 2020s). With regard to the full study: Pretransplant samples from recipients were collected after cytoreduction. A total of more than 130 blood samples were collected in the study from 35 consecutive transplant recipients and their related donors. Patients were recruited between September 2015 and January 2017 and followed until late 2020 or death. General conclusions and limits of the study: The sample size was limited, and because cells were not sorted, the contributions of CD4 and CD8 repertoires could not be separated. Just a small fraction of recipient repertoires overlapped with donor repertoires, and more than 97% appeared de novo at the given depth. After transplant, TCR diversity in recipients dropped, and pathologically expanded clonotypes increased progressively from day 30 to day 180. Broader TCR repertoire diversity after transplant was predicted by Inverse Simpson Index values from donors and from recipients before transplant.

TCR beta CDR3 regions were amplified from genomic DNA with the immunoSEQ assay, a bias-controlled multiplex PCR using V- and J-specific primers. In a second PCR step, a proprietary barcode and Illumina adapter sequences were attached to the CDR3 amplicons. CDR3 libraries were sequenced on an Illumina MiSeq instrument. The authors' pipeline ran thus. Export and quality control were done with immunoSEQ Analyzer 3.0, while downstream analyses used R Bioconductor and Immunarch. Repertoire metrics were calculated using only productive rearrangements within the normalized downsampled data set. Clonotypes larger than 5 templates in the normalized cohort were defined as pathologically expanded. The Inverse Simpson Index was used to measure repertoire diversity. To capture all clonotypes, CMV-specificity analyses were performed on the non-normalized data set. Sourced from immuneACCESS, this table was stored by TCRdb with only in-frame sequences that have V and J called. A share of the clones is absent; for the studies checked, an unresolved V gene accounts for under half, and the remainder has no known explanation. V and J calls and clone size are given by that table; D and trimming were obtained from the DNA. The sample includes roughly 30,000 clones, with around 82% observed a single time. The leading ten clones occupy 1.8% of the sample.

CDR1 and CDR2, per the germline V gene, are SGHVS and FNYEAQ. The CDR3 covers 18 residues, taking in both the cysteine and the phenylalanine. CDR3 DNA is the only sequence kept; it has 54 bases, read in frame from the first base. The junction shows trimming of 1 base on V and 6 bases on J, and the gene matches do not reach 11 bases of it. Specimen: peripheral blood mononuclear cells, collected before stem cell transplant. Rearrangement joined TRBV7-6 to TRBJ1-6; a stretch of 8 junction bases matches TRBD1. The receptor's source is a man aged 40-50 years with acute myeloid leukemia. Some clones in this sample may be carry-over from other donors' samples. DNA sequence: TGTGCCAGCAGCTTAGAGGGTCCAGGGGGCCGTCCTAATTCACCCCTCCACTTT. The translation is CASSLEGPGGRPNSPLHF.